The TCR beta chain under discussion was sequenced for a study of shared clonotypes between healthy human individuals. TCRdb's copy holds only in-frame clones and misses some; the assay was immunoSEQ multiplex PCR. The table shows some 1.4 million clones, with around 97% occurring only once. Memory CD4+ cells were the fraction left after CD45RA+ naive selection. Turning to this clone: A junction end diverges from the germline sequence, so it may reflect a read error.

The CDR3 length is 14 residues. CDR1 and CDR2 (germline): SGHRS, YFSETQ. This receptor was identified in a man aged 25 to 45 in good health. This chain connects TRBV5-1 to TRBJ2-3; TRBD2 is a possible D gene (6 bases). The specimen sequenced was naive CD4+ T cells sorted from blood. Subset indicated: CD45RA+ positively selected. CDR3 bases: TGCGCCAGCAGGTTGGACGGGAGTGGAGATACGCAGTATTTT. This sequence encodes CASRLDGSGDTQYF.